The 2 T cell receptor beta chains listed next were all sequenced from one sample in a study of blood T cells in healthy people across ages. Together with a sample-barcoded 5' primer, a J-beta primer mix was included in a second PCR lasting about 6 to 12 cycles. Each CDR3 protein gets one entry after TCRdb re-called the 5' RACE reads with MiXCR. The sample shows 600,000 to 800,000 distinct CDR3 sequences, around a fifth of them seen only once. Sequencing used blood. The receptors shown here come from an older man in good health.

The genes are TRBV6-1 and TRBJ1-5; a weak D match, TRBD1 (5 bases). V was trimmed by 0 bases and J by 7 bases, leaving 10 bases between them. Germline assignment: CDR1 MNHNS and CDR2 SASEGT. This CDR3 contains 14 residues. The CDR3 DNA sequence: TGTGCCAGCAGTGAAGCGGCGCAGGGCCAGCCCCAGCATTTT. Its translation: CASSEAAQGQPQHF.

This sequence joins TRBV5-1 and TRBJ2-5; D gene ambiguous. Germline-derived CDR1 and CDR2 are SGHRS and YFSETQ. The CDR3 consists of 13 residues. Deletions cut 0 bases from V and 6 bases from J, with 9 bases between. CDR3 nucleotides: TGCGCCAGCAGCTTGGCTACAGCTCAGACCCAGTACTTC. Amino acids: CASSLATAQTQYF.